The 14 T cell receptor beta chains below all came from one sample that was sequenced in a study of T cell repertoires in cytomegalovirus infection. MiXCR, run by TCRdb on the reads, gives a single entry per CDR3 protein. The table includes 800,000 to 950,000 distinct CDR3 sequences, about 31% detected once. Their recognized antigens are unknown. Sequenced here: cultured CD8+ T cells from PBMCs, sampled from culture after CMV antigen stimulation. All receptors come from a human donor in good health (CMV status not recorded). Some clones in this sample may be carry-over from other donors' samples.

The sample holds a few counts of this clonotype. The chain uses TRBV19 and TRBJ2-2, with 7 bases fitting TRBD1. Germline lookup yields CDR1 LNHDA and CDR2 SQIVND (reference sequence). The CDR3 runs to 17 residues. The junction had 5 bases not matched to a gene; V was cut back by 0 bases and J by 1 base. The CDR3 nucleotides are TGTGCCAGTAGTATAGACTGGACAGGTGGGAACACCGGGGAGCTGTTTTTT. Translated, it gives CASSIDWTGGNTGELFF.

The chain recombines TRBV28 with TRBJ1-2, with 9 positions matching TRBD1. Germline CDR1 and CDR2: MDHEN and SYDVKM. After removal of 3 bases from V and 2 bases from J, the junction contained 7 bases not matched to a gene. This CDR3 contains 16 residues. CDR3 amino acids: CASSLLQGARNYGYTF. CDR3 nucleotides: TGTGCCAGCAGTTTGCTACAGGGGGCGCGGAACTATGGCTACACCTTC.

This clonotype was observed many times. CDR3 sequence: CASSGTESWAETQYF. The CDR3 DNA is TGTGCCAGCAGCGGAACTGAAAGTTGGGCAGAGACCCAGTACTTC. This chain connects TRBV7-6 to TRBJ2-5, with no clear D. V was shortened by 5 bases and J by 4 bases, with 17 bases between the two germline ends. Germline values: CDR1 SGHVS, CDR2 FNYEAQ. The CDR3 has 15 residues.

This chain joins TRBV7-6 and TRBJ2-3; TRBD2 agrees at 11 bases. CDR1 SGHVS and CDR2 FNYEAQ come from the germline V gene. J lost 5 bases, V lost 0 bases, and 10 bases had no gene match. This CDR3 contains 18 residues. The CDR3 loop is CASSLAVASGGPGDTQYF. The CDR3 bases are TGTGCCAGCAGCTTAGCGGTGGCTAGCGGGGGGCCAGGAGATACGCAGTATTTT.

The rearrangement links TRBV24-1 to TRBJ2-1, with D possibly matching TRBD2 (6 bases). CDR1 is KGHDR and CDR2 is SFDVKD in the germline V gene. Trimming took off 4 bases at V and 4 bases at J, with 13 bases between the two ends. CDR3 length equals 15 residues. As DNA, the CDR3 is TGTGCCACCAGTGACGGGGGTGGGATGTACAATGAGCAGTTCTTC. Protein product: CATSDGGGMYNEQFF.

This clonotype was seen a few times. The genes are TRBV7-6 and TRBJ2-3; D may be TRBD2 (5 bases). Trimming cost V 4 bases and J 1 base, with 12 bases left between them. The germline V gene has CDR1 SGHVS and CDR2 FNYEAQ. CDR3 size: 15 residues. CDR3 sequence reads: CASSSPHGGTDTQYF. The DNA for the CDR3 is TGTGCCAGCAGCTCCCCTCACGGGGGCACAGATACGCAGTATTTT.

This clonotype has ten or more counts. CDR3 loop: CASSLRPWGTYEQYF. The CDR3 coding sequence is TGTGCCAGCAGCTTGAGACCTTGGGGAACCTACGAGCAGTACTTC. V usage is TRBV7-2 and J usage is TRBJ2-7; D gene ambiguous. V was cut by 3 bases and J by 2 bases, with 14 bases left in between. CDR1 and CDR2 (germline): SGHTA, FQGNSA. The CDR3 sequence is 15 residues long.

The table lists this clonotype with a few counts. This chain uses TRBV6-6 with TRBJ1-1; no clear D. The V end was cut by 0 bases, the J end by 8 bases, with 16 bases between. This CDR3 contains 15 residues. The germline gives CDR1 MNHNY, CDR2 SVGAGI (reference sequence). Written as DNA, the CDR3 is TGTGCCAGCAGTTACTCGAAGGCAGGATTTATCGAAGCTTTCTTT. Amino acid sequence: CASSYSKAGFIEAFF.

This chain links TRBV7-3 with TRBJ1-2; 10 bases align to TRBD1. V lost 5 bases and J lost 8; bases outside the gene matches: 8. Germline assignment: CDR1 SGHTA and CDR2 FQGTGA. The CDR3 runs to 14 residues. CDR3 region: CASSLDRGWEGYTF. The CDR3, as DNA: TGTGCCAGCAGCCTGGACAGGGGGTGGGAAGGCTACACCTTC.

This clonotype was recorded a few times. The gene calls are TRBV27 and TRBJ2-3; 15 bases line up with TRBD2. The length of the CDR3 is 18 residues. V lost 7 bases and J lost 2; bases outside the gene matches: 10. CDR1 is MNHEY and CDR2 is SMNVEV in the germline V gene (reference sequence). The CDR3 nucleotides read TGTGCCAGCAAGGGACTAGCGGGGGGAATCAAACTCACAGATACGCAGTATTTT. As protein: CASKGLAGGIKLTDTQYF.

This clonotype was seen more than once but under ten times. This rearrangement joins TRBV19 to TRBJ1-2, with a possible D match to TRBD1 (6 bases). The CDR3 consists of 16 residues. The germline gives CDR1 LNHDA, CDR2 SQIVND (reference sequence). Trimming removed 5 bases at V and 0 bases at J, with 16 bases between. CDR3 DNA: TGTGCCAGTAGTGCCAAAACAGGGCGAGCTAACTATGGCTACACCTTC. Its protein is CASSAKTGRANYGYTF.

The V call is TRBV5-6, the J call TRBJ1-6; TRBD1 matches 9 bases. Germline trimming cut 3 bases from V and 6 bases from J; bases unmatched to any gene: 7. Germline V gene lookup returns CDR1 SGHDT and CDR2 YYEEEE. The CDR3 is 16 residues long. The CDR3 region is CASSSTRDRVNSPLHF. The CDR3 bases are TGTGCCAGCAGCTCCACTCGGGACAGGGTTAATTCACCCCTCCACTTT.

This rearrangement joins TRBV6-2 or TRBV6-3 to TRBJ2-6; a possible D gene is TRBD1 (5 bases). Trimming shortened V by 2 bases and J by 0 bases, and 11 bases separated the two germline ends. Germline V gene data show CDR1 as MNHEY and CDR2 as SVGEGT. The CDR3 loop spans 17 amino acids. The CDR3: CASSYAGFFSGANVLTF. CDR3 bases: TGTGCCAGCAGTTACGCAGGGTTCTTCTCTGGGGCCAACGTCCTGACTTTC.

This clonotype appeared a few times. A read error may produce the germline difference seen at one junction end. CDR3 coding DNA: TGTGCTAGCAGCTTAGCGAGCCCAGGGCAAGAGACCCAGTACTTC. Its protein is CASSLASPGQETQYF. The chain couples TRBV7-7 to TRBJ2-5; either TRBD1 or TRBD2 may supply D (5 bases each). There are 15 residues in the CDR3. Germline values: CDR1 SSHAT, CDR2 FNYEAQ (reference sequence).